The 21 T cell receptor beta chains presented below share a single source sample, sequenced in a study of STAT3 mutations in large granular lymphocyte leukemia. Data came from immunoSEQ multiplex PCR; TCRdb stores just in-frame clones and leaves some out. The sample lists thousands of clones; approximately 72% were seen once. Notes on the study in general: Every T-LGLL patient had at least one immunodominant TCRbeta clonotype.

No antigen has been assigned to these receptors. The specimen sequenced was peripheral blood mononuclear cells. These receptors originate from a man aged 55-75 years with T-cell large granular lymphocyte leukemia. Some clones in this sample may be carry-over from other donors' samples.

This chain's CDR3 is CASGGSPIDTQYF. For the CDR3, the DNA is TGTGCCAGCGGCGGGAGCCCGATAGATACGCAGTATTTT. The V and J genes are TRBV25-1 and TRBJ2-3, with 7 bases fitting TRBD2. Germline CDR1 is MGHDK and CDR2 is SYGVNS. The V and J ends lost 8 bases and 5 bases, in that order; junction bases with no gene match: 7. The CDR3 extends over 13 amino acids. The variable domain in full, completed from reference TRBV25-1 and TRBJ2-3, reads EADIYQTPRYLVIGTGKKITLECSQTMGHDKMYWYQQDPGMELHLIHYSYGVNSTEKGDLSSESTVSRIRTEHFPLTLESARPSHTSQYLCASGGSPIDTQYFGPGTRLTVL.

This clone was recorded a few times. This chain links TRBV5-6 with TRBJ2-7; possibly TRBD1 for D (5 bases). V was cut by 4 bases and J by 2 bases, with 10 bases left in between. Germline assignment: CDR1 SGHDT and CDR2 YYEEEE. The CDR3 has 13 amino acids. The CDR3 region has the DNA TGTGCCAGCAGCAAGTTGGACACCTACGAGCAGTACTTC. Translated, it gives CASSKLDTYEQYF.

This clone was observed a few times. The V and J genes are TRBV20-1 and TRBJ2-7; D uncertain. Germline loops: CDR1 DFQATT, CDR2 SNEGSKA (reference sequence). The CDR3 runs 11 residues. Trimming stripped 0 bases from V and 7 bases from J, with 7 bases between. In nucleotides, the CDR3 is TGCAGTGCTAGAGATCAGATTGAGCAGTACTTC. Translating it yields CSARDQIEQYF.

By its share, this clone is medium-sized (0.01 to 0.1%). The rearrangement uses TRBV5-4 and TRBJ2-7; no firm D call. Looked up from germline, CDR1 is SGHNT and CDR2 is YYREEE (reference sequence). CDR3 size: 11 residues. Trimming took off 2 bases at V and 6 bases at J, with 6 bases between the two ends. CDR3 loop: CASSFGGEQYV. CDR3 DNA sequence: TGTGCCAGCAGCTTCGGTGGCGAGCAGTACGTC.

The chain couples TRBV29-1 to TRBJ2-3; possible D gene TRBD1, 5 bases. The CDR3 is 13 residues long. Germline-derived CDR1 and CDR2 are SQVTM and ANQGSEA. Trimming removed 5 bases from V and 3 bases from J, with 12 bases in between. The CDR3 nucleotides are TGCAGCGTTCTCCAGGGTGCGACAGATACGCAGTATTTT. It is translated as CSVLQGATDTQYF.

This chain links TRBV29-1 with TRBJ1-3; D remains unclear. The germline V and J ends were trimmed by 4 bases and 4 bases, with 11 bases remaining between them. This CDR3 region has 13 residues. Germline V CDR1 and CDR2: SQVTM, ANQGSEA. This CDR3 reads CSVGFGHGNTIYF. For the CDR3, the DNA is TGCAGCGTTGGTTTTGGGCACGGAAACACCATATATTTT.

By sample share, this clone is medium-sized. CDR3 region: CASSLVGPPPQHF. The CDR3 region has the DNA TGTGCCAGCAGCTTGGTAGGGCCGCCTCCCCAGCATTTT. The chain has TRBV5-5 and TRBJ1-5; the D is unclear. Trimming took off 0 bases at V and 10 bases at J, with 11 bases between the two ends. The CDR3 contains 13 residues. Germline CDR1 is SGHKS and CDR2 is YYEKEE (reference sequence).

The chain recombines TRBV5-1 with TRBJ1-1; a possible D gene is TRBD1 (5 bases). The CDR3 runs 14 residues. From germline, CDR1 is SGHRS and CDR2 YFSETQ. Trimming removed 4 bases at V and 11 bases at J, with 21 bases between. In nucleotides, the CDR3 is TGCGCCAGCAGCCAGGGAGGGGCACAAGGGACTGCTTTCTTT. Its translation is CASSQGGAQGTAFF. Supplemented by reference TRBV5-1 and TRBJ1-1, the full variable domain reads KAGVTQTPRYLIKTRGQQVTLSCSPISGHRSVSWYQQTPGQGLQFLFEYFSETQRNKGNFPGRFSGRQFSNSRSEMNVSTLELGDSALYLCASSQGGAQGTAFFGQGTRLTVV.

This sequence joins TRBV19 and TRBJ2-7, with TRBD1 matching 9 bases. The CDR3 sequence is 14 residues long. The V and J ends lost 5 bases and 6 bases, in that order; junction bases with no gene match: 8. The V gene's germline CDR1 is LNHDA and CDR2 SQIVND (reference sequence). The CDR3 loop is CASSARQGVSEQYF. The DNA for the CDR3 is TGTGCCAGTAGTGCTCGACAGGGGGTGAGCGAGCAGTACTTC.

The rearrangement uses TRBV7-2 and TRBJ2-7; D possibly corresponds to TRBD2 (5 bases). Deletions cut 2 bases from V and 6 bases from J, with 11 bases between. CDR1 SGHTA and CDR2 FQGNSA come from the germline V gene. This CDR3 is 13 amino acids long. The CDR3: CASSLMRLSEQYV. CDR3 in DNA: TGTGCCAGCAGCTTAATGCGACTATCCGAGCAGTACGTC.

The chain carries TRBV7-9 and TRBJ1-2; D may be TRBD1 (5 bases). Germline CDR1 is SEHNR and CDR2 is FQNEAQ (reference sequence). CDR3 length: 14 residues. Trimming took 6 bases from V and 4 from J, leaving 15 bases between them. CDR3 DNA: TGTGCCAGCAGGGAAACAAGGGGCGTCTATGGCTACACCTTC. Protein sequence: CASRETRGVYGYTF.

CDR3 in amino acids: CASSLGTGDTQYF. The DNA of the CDR3 is TGTGCCAGCAGCTTGGGGACGGGGGATACGCAGTATTTT. V is TRBV5-6 and J is TRBJ2-3, with D possibly matching TRBD2 (5 bases). Germline-derived CDR1 and CDR2 are SGHDT and YYEEEE. V shed 0 bases and J shed 6 bases, with 8 bases lying between them. The CDR3 has 13 residues.

CDR3 protein: CASSRRDRGSNSPLHF. The CDR3 bases are TGTGCCAGCAGCAGACGGGACAGGGGATCTAATTCACCCCTCCACTTT. The chain recombines TRBV5-6 with TRBJ1-6, with TRBD1 matching over 10 bases. Germline values: CDR1 SGHDT, CDR2 YYEEEE. This CDR3 is 16 amino acids long. The V and J ends lost 4 bases and 6 bases, in that order; junction bases with no gene match: 7. Variable domain in full (rest from reference TRBV5-6 and TRBJ1-6): DAGVTQSPTHLIKTRGQQVTLRCSPKSGHDTVSWYQQALGQGPQFIFQYYEEEERQRGNFPDRFSGHQFPNYSSELNVNALLLGDSALYLCASSRRDRGSNSPLHFGNGTRLTVT.

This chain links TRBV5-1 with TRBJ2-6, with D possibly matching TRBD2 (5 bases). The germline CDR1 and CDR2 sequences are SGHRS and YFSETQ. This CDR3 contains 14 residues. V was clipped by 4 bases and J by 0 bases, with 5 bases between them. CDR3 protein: CASSAGSGANVLTF. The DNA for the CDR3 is TGCGCCAGCAGCGCGGGCTCTGGGGCCAACGTCCTGACTTTC.

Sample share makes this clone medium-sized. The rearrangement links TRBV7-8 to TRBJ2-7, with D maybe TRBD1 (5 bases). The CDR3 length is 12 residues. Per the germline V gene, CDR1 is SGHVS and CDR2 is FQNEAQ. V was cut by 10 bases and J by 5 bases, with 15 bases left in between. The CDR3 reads CATKRGGHEQYF. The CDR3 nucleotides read TGTGCCACCAAAAGGGGTGGTCACGAGCAGTACTTC.

In nucleotides, the CDR3 is TGCGCCAGCAGCCCGACAGGGGCTAATGAAAAACTGTTTTTT. Translating gives CASSPTGANEKLFF. V usage is TRBV5-1 and J usage is TRBJ1-4; 8 bases fit TRBD1. Trimming took 4 bases from V and 3 from J; bases not matched to a gene: 2. Germline V gives CDR1 SGHRS, CDR2 YFSETQ. The CDR3 consists of 14 residues.

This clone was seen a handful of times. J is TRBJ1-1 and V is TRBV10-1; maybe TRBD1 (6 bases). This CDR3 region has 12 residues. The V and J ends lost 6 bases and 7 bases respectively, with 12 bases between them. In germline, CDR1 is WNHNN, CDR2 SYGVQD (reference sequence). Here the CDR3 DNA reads TGCGCCAGCAGAAACAGGGCGGGTGAAGCTTTCTTT. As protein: CASRNRAGEAFF.

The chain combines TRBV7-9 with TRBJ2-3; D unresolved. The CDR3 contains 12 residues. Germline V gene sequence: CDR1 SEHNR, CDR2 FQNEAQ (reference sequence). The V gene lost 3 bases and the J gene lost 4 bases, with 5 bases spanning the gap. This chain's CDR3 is CASSLTPDTQYF. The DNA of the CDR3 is TGTGCCAGCAGCTTGACACCAGATACGCAGTATTTT.

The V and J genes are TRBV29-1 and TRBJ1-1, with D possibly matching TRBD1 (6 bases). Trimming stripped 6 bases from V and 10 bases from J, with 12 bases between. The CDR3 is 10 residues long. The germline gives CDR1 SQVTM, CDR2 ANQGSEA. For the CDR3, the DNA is TGCAGCGTGTTCAGGGGCCGAGCTTTCTTT. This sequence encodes CSVFRGRAFF.

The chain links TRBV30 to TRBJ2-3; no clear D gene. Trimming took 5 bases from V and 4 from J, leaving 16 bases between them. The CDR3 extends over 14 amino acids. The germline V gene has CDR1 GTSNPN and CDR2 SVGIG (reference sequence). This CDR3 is CAWSLFSGSDTQYF. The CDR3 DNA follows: TGTGCCTGGTCCTTGTTCTCTGGCTCAGATACGCAGTATTTT.

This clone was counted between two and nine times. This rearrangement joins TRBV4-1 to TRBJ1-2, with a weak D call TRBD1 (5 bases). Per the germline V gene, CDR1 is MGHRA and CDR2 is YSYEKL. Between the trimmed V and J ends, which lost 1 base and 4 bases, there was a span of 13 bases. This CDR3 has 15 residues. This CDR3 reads CASSQVSGLSYGYTF. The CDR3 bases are TGCGCCAGCAGCCAAGTCTCGGGACTGAGCTATGGCTACACCTTC.